The clone carrying this TCR beta chain was found a few times. Its antigen is unknown. This entry is derived from a study of blood T cells in healthy people across ages. Findings and limits, study-wide: Older individuals had lower TCR beta diversity per million T cells (the decline was roughly linear). For the donors, CMV status was unknown and possibly confounded expanded clonotype changes.

The V and J ends lost 4 bases and 1 base, in that order; junction bases with no gene match: 8. CDR3 length: 17 amino acids. Germline values: CDR1 SGHVS, CDR2 FQNEAQ. With a J-beta primer mix and a sample-barcoded 5' primer, a second PCR ran about 7 to 12 cycles. Each cDNA molecule, via a template-switch adaptor with 12 random nucleotides, was tagged. TCRdb reanalysed the 5' RACE reads using MiXCR and keeps one entry per CDR3 protein. In the table there are approximately 1,700,000 distinct CDR3 sequences, about 39% of which are singletons. Sequenced: blood. The TCR originated in a human donor in good health. The rearrangement links TRBV7-8 to TRBJ2-1, with 9 positions matching TRBD2. The CDR3 DNA is TGTGCCAGCAGCTCAGCGGGGGGATCGCGATCCTACAATGAGCAGTTCTTC. Translating gives CASSSAGGSRSYNEQFF.